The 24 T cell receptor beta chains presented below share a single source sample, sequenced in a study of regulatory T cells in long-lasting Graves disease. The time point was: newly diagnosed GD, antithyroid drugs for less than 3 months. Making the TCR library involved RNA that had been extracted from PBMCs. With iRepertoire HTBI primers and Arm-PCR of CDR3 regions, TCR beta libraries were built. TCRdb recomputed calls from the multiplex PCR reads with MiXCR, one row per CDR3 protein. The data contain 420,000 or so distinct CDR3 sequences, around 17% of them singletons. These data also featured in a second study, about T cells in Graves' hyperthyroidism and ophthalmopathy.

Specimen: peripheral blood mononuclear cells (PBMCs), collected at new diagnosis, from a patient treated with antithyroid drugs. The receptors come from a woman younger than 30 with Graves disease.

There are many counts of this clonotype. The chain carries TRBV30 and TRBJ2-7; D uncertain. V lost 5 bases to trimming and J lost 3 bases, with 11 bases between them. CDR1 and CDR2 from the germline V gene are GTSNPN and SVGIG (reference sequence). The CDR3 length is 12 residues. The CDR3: CAWDRYFYEQYF. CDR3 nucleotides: TGTGCCTGGGACCGATACTTCTACGAGCAGTACTTC.

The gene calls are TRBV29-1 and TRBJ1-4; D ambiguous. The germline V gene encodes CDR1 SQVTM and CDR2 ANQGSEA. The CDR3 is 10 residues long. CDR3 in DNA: TGCAGTGGGCAAGGGGAAAAACTGTTTTTT. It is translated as CSGQGEKLFF.

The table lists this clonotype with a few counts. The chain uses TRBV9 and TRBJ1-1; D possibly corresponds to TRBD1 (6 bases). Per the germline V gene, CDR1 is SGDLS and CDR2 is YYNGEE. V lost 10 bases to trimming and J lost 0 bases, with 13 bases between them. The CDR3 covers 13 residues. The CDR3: CAASTGMNTEAFF. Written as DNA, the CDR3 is TGTGCCGCCTCGACAGGAATGAACACTGAAGCTTTCTTT.

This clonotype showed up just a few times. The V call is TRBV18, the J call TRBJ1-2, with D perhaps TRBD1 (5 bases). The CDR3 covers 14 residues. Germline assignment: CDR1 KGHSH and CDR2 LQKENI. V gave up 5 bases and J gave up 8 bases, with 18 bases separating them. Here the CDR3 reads CASSSSGQGGGYTF. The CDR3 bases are TGTGCCAGCTCATCCTCTGGGCAGGGCGGCGGCTACACCTTC.

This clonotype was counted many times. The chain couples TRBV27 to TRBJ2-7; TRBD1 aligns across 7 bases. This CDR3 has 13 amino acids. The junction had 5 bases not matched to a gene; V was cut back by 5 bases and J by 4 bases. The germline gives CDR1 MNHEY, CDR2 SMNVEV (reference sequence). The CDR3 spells CASSHRDSYEQYF. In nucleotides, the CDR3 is TGTGCCAGCAGTCACCGGGACAGTTACGAGCAGTACTTC.

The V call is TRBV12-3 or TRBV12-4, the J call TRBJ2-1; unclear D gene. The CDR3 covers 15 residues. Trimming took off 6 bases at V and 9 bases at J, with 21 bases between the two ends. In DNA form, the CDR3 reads TGTGCCAGCAGCCAGACCAACGGAAATAAGGGTGAGCAGTTCTTC. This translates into CASSQTNGNKGEQFF.

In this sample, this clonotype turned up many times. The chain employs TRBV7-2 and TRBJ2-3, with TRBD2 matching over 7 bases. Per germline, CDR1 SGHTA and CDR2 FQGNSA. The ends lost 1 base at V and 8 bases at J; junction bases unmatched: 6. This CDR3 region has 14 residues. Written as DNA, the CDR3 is TGTGCCAGCAGCTTAGGACTAGCATATAGTACGCAGTATTTT. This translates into CASSLGLAYSTQYF.

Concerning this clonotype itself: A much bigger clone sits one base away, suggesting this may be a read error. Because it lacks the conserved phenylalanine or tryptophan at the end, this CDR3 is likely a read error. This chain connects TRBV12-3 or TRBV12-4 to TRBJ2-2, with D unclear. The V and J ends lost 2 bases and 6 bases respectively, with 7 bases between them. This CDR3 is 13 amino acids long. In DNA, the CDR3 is TGTGCCAGCAGTTTAAGTGGGTCCGGGGAGCTGTTTTCT. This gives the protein CASSLSGSGELFS.

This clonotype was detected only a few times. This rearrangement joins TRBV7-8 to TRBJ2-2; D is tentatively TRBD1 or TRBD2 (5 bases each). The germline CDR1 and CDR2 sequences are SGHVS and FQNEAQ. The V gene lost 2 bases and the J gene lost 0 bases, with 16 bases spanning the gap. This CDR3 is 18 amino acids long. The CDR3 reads CASSLFLGDGSNTGELFF. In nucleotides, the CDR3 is TGTGCCAGCAGCTTATTTTTGGGGGACGGTTCGAACACCGGGGAGCTGTTTTTT.

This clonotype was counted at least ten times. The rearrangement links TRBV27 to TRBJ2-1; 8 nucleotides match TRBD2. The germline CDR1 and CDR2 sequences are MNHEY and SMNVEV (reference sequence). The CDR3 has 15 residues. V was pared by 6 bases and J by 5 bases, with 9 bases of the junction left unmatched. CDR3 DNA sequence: TGTGCCAGCAGCCTGTTCTCGGGAGGGGACAATGAGCAGTTCTTC. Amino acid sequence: CASSLFSGGDNEQFF.

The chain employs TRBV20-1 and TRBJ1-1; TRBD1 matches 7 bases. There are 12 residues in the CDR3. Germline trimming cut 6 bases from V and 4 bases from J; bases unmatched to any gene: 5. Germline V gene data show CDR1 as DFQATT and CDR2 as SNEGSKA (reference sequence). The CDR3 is CSAGDRVTEAFF. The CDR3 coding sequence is TGCAGTGCCGGAGACAGGGTCACTGAAGCTTTCTTT.

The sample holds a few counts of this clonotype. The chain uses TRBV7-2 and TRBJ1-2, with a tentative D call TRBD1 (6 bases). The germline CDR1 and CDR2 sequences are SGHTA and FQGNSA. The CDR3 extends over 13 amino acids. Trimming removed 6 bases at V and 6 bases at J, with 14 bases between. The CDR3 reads CASRVQGGNGYTF. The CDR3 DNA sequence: TGTGCCAGCAGGGTACAGGGTGGGAATGGCTACACCTTC.

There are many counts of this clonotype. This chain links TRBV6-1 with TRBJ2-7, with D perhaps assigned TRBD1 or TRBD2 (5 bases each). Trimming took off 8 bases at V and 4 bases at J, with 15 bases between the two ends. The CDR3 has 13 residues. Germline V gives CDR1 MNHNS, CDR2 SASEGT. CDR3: CASGPGRIYEQYF. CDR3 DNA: TGTGCCAGCGGTCCGGGACGGATTTACGAGCAGTACTTC.

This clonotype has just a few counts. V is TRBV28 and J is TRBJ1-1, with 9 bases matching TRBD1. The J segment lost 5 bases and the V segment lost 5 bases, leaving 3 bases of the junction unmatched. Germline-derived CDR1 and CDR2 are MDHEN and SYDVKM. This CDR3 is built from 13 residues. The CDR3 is CASSVGTGTEAFF. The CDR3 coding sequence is TGTGCCAGCAGTGTTGGGACAGGGACTGAAGCTTTCTTT.

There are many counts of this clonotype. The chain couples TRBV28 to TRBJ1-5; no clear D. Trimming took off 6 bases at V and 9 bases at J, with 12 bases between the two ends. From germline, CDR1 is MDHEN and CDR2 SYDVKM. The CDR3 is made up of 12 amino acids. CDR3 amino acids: CASRWGGRPQHF. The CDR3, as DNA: TGTGCCAGCAGGTGGGGAGGGAGGCCCCAGCATTTT.

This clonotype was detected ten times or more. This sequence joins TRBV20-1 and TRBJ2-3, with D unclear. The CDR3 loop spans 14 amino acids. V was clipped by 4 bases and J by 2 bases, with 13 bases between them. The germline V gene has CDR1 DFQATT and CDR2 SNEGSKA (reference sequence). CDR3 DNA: TGCAGTGCTAAAACGACCCCGAACACAGATACGCAGTATTTT. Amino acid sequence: CSAKTTPNTDTQYF.

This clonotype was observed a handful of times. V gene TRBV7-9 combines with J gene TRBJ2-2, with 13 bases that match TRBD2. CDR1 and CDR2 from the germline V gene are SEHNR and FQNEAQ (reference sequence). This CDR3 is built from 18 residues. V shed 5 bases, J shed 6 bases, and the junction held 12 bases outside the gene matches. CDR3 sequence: CASSAHETSGRVPGELFF. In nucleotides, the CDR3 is TGTGCCAGCAGCGCACATGAAACTAGCGGGAGGGTCCCCGGGGAGCTGTTTTTT. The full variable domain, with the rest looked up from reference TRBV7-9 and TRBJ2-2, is DTGVSQNPRHKITKRGQNVTFRCDPISEHNRLYWYRQTLGQGPEFLTYFQNEAQLEKSRLLSDRFSAERPKGSFSTLEIQRTEQGDSAMYLCASSAHETSGRVPGELFFGEGSRLTVL.

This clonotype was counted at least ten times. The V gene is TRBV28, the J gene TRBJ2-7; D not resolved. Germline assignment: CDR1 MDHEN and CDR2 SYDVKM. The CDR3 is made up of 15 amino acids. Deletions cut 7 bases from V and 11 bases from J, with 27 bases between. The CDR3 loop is CASTLSGIPPSKEYF. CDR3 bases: TGTGCCAGCACCCTCTCCGGAATACCTCCCAGTAAGGAGTACTTC.

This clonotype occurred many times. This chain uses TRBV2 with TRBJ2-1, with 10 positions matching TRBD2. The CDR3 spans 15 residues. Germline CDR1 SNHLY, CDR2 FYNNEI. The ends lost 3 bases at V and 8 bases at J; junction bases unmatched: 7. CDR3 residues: CASSERTSGSDEQFF. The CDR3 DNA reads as TGTGCCAGCAGTGAGCGGACTAGCGGTTCAGATGAGCAGTTCTTC.

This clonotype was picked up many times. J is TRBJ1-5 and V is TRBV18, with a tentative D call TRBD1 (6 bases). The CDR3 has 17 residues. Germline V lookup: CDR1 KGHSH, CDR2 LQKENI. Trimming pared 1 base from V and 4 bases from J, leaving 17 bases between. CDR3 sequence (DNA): TGTGCCAGCTCACCACTCTTTGGGGGCGTGAGGAATCAGCCCCAGCATTTT. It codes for CASSPLFGGVRNQPQHF.

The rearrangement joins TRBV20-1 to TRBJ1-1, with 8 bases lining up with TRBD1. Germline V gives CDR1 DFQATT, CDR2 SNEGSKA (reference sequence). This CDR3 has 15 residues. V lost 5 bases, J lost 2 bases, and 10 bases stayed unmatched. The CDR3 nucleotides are TGCAGTGCTGGGGGCAGGGGGCGGGTAAACACTGAAGCTTTCTTT. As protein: CSAGGRGRVNTEAFF.

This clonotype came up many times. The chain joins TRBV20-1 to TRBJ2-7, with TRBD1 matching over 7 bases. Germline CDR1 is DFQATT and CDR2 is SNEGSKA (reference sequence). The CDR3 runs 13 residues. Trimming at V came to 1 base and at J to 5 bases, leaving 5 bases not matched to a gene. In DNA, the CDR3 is TGCAGTGCTAGAGGGCAGGGGGTCAACGAGCAGTACTTC. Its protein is CSARGQGVNEQYF.

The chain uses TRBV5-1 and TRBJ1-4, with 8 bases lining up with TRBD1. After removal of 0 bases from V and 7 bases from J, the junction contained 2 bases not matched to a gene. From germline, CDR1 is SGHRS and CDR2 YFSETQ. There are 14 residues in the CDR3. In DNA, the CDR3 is TGCGCCAGCAGCTTGGCAGGGGGCGCTGAAAAACTGTTTTTT. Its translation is CASSLAGGAEKLFF.

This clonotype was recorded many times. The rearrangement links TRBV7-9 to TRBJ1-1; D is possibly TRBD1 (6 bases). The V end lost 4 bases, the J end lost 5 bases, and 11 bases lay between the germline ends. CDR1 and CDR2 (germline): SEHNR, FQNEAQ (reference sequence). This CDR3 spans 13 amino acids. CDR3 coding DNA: TGTGCCAGCAGCTGGGACACCTTAACTGAAGCTTTCTTT. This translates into CASSWDTLTEAFF.